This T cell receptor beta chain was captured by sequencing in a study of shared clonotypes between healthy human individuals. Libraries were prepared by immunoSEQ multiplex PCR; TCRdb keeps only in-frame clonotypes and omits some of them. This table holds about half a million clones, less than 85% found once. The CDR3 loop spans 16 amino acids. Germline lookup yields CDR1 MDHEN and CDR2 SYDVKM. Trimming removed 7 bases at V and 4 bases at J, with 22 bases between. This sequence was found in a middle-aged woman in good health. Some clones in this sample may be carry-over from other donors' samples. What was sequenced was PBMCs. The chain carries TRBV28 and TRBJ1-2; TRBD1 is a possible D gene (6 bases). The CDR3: CASKTPGQGPLYGYTF. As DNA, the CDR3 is TGTGCCAGCAAAACCCCCGGGCAGGGGCCCCTCTATGGCTACACCTTC.